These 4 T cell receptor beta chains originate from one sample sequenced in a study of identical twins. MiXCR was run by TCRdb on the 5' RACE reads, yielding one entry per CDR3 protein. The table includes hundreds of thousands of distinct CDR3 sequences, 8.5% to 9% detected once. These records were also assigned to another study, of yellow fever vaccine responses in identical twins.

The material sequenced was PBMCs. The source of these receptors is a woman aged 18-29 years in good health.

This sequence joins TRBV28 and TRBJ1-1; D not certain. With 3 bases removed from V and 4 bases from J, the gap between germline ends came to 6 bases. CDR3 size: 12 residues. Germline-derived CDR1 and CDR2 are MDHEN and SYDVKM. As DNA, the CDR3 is TGTGCCAGCAGTTTCAGGTTCACTGAAGCTTTCTTT. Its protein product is CASSFRFTEAFF.

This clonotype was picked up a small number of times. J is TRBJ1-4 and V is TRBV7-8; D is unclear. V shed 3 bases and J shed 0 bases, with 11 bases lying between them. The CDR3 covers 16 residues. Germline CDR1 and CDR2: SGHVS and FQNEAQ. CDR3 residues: CASSFERTATNEKLFF. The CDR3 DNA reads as TGTGCCAGCAGCTTCGAACGGACGGCAACTAATGAAAAACTGTTTTTT.

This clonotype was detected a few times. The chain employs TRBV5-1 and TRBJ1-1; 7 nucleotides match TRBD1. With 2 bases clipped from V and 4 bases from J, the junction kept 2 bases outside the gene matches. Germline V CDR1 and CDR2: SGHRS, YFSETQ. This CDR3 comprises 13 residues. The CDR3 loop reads CASSFTGATEAFF. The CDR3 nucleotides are TGCGCCAGCAGCTTTACAGGGGCCACTGAAGCTTTCTTT. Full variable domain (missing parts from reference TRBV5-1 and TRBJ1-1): KAGVTQTPRYLIKTRGQQVTLSCSPISGHRSVSWYQQTPGQGLQFLFEYFSETQRNKGNFPGRFSGRQFSNSRSEMNVSTLELGDSALYLCASSFTGATEAFFGQGTRLTVV.

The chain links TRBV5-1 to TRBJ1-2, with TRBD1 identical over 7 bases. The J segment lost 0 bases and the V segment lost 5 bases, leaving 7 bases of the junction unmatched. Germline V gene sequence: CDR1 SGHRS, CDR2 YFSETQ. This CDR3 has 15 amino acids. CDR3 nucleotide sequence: TGCGCCAGCAGTTACACAGGGGAAACTAACTATGGCTACACCTTC. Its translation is CASSYTGETNYGYTF.